Following are 16 T cell receptor beta chains from one sample sequenced in a study of graft-versus-host responses after intestinal transplantation. TCRdb's table, derived via immunoSEQ multiplex PCR, lists solely in-frame clones and lacks some. The sample has around 110,000 clones, roughly 89% seen once. Their target antigens are unknown. The sequenced sample was unstimulated CD4+ T cells sorted from spleen or lymph node cells, obtained before transplant. The source of these receptors is a human donor who was the organ donor for an intestinal transplant.

This chain joins TRBV6-1 and TRBJ1-1; 9 bases fit TRBD1. CDR3 size: 15 residues. Germline V gives CDR1 MNHNS, CDR2 SASEGT. V shed 6 bases and J 1 base; nucleotides not matched to a gene: 6. The CDR3, as DNA: TGTGCCAGCAGGTATCAGGGACAGGGGAACACTGAAGCTTTCTTT. Protein: CASRYQGQGNTEAFF.

This rearrangement joins TRBV5-4 to TRBJ2-2; D unclear. CDR1 and CDR2 (germline): SGHNT, YYREEE (reference sequence). The CDR3 has 11 amino acids. The ends were cut back, 5 bases at V and 6 bases at J, with 5 bases in the middle. CDR3 coding DNA: TGTGCCAGCAGTCGTCCCGGGGAGCTGTTTTTT. Its protein is CASSRPGELFF. Variable domain in full (rest from reference TRBV5-4 and TRBJ2-2): ETGVTQSPTHLIKTRGQQVTLRCSSQSGHNTVSWYQQALGQGPQFIFQYYREEENGRGNFPPRFSGLQFPNYSSELNVNALELDDSALYLCASSRPGELFFGEGSRLTVL.

V and J are TRBV5-6 and TRBJ1-1; TRBD1 matches 7 bases. V lost 5 bases to trimming and J lost 1 base; unmatched junction nucleotides: 14. This CDR3 region has 17 residues. The germline CDR1 and CDR2 sequences are SGHDT and YYEEEE. This chain's CDR3 is CASRRRGQQTSNTEAFF. The DNA of the CDR3 is TGTGCCAGCAGACGGCGGGGACAGCAGACTTCGAACACTGAAGCTTTCTTT.

V is TRBV7-2 and J is TRBJ2-1; 9 bases are shared with TRBD2. Trimming cost V 0 bases and J 7 bases; bases outside gene matches: 16. The V gene's germline CDR1 is SGHTA and CDR2 FQGNSA. This CDR3 has 19 amino acids. CDR3 amino acids: CASSLAGVAGAARTNEQFF. The CDR3 coding sequence is TGTGCCAGCAGCTTAGCGGGGGTAGCGGGGGCCGCGCGTACTAATGAGCAGTTCTTC.

The count of this clone is one. The chain combines TRBV7-2 with TRBJ2-7; D not resolved. V gave up 1 base and J gave up 3 bases, with 10 bases separating them. The germline gives CDR1 SGHTA, CDR2 FQGNSA. The CDR3 is made up of 14 amino acids. The CDR3 coding sequence is TGTGCCAGCAGCTTAGGTGCACTGAGCTACGAGCAGTACTTC. Residues: CASSLGALSYEQYF.

This clone has a single count. The chain recombines TRBV19 with TRBJ1-3; D remains unclear. In germline, CDR1 is LNHDA, CDR2 SQIVND (reference sequence). Trimming pared 3 bases from V and 6 bases from J, leaving 12 bases between. The CDR3 has 14 amino acids. CDR3 in amino acids: CASSISSASNTIYF. Written as DNA, the CDR3 is TGTGCCAGTAGTATTTCCTCCGCCTCAAACACCATATATTTT.

V gene TRBV11-1 combines with J gene TRBJ1-4, with no clear D. Trimming took off 3 bases at V and 8 bases at J, with 10 bases between the two ends. This CDR3 has 13 amino acids. Germline loops: CDR1 SGHAT, CDR2 FQDESV (reference sequence). The CDR3 DNA follows: TGTGCCAGCAGCTTGGGCCGTCGCGAAAAACTGTTTTTT. It is translated as CASSLGRREKLFF.

This chain uses TRBV6-5 with TRBJ2-7, with D hard to call. This CDR3 comprises 15 residues. Trimming removed 0 bases from V and 3 bases from J, with 12 bases in between. Germline assignment: CDR1 MNHEY and CDR2 SVGAGI. CDR3 sequence: CASSYSISGIYEQYF. CDR3 DNA: TGTGCCAGCAGTTACTCGATTTCCGGAATCTACGAGCAGTACTTC.

V is TRBV27 and J is TRBJ2-3; tentative D call: TRBD1 (6 bases). V was cut by 2 bases and J by 2 bases, with 8 bases left in between. Germline V lookup: CDR1 MNHEY, CDR2 SMNVEV (reference sequence). This CDR3 comprises 14 residues. CDR3 loop: CASSLNRDTDTQYF. Written as DNA, the CDR3 is TGTGCCAGCAGTTTAAACAGGGACACAGATACGCAGTATTTT.

The gene calls are TRBV7-2 and TRBJ2-5; D might be TRBD2 (5 bases). Germline V gene lookup returns CDR1 SGHTA and CDR2 FQGNSA. Deletions cut 4 bases from V and 11 bases from J, with 23 bases between. This CDR3 has 15 amino acids. The CDR3 is CASSSASGYGWEQYF. The DNA for the CDR3 is TGTGCCAGCAGCTCCGCGTCGGGCTACGGTTGGGAGCAGTACTTC.

This sequence joins TRBV18 and TRBJ1-5; 7 nucleotides match TRBD1. Germline V gives CDR1 KGHSH, CDR2 LQKENI. The CDR3 has 14 residues. The junction had 6 bases not matched to a gene; V was cut back by 3 bases and J by 7 bases. CDR3 residues: CASSPGQPGQPQHF. CDR3 DNA sequence: TGTGCCAGCTCACCGGGACAGCCCGGGCAGCCCCAGCATTTT.

The chain carries TRBV30 and TRBJ2-3; the D gene is possibly TRBD2 (6 bases). The CDR3 sequence is 15 residues long. Germline V gene sequence: CDR1 GTSNPN, CDR2 SVGIG (reference sequence). V was shortened by 2 bases and J by 0 bases, with 12 bases between the two germline ends. The CDR3 bases are TGTGCCTGGAGTCGTGGCGGGGAAAGCACAGATACGCAGTATTTT. It is translated as CAWSRGGESTDTQYF.

CDR3 region: CASSVVTGELFF. For the CDR3, the DNA is TGTGCCAGCAGCGTAGTCACCGGGGAGCTGTTTTTT. The rearrangement uses TRBV9 and TRBJ2-2; no firm D call. The V end lost 0 bases, the J end lost 4 bases, and 1 base lay between the germline ends. CDR1 and CDR2 from the germline V gene are SGDLS and YYNGEE. This CDR3 comprises 12 residues.

The sample holds a few counts of this clone. The chain employs TRBV19 and TRBJ1-2; 10 bases map to TRBD1. The V gene's germline CDR1 is LNHDA and CDR2 SQIVND (reference sequence). This CDR3 has 16 amino acids. J lost 7 bases, V lost 8 bases, and 16 bases had no gene match. The CDR3 is CASLPTTGTGAAGYTF. CDR3 in DNA: TGTGCCAGTCTCCCGACGACCGGGACAGGGGCGGCTGGCTACACCTTC.

The J gene is TRBJ2-5, the V gene TRBV19; maybe TRBD2 (5 bases). Germline V gives CDR1 LNHDA, CDR2 SQIVND (reference sequence). The CDR3 extends over 13 amino acids. V lost 6 bases to trimming and J lost 5 bases, with 13 bases between them. CDR3 residues: CASSRGERETQYF. The CDR3 nucleotides read TGTGCCAGTAGCCGTGGGGAGCGGGAGACCCAGTACTTC.

This clone was seen many times. The CDR3 loop reads CASSYSKTGQNIQYF. The CDR3 region has the DNA TGTGCCAGCAGTTACTCTAAGACAGGTCAAAACATTCAGTACTTC. This chain links TRBV6-5 with TRBJ2-4, with a tentative D call TRBD1 (6 bases). CDR1 MNHEY and CDR2 SVGAGI come from the germline V gene. V was shortened by 0 bases and J by 5 bases, with 11 bases between the two germline ends. The CDR3 consists of 15 residues.